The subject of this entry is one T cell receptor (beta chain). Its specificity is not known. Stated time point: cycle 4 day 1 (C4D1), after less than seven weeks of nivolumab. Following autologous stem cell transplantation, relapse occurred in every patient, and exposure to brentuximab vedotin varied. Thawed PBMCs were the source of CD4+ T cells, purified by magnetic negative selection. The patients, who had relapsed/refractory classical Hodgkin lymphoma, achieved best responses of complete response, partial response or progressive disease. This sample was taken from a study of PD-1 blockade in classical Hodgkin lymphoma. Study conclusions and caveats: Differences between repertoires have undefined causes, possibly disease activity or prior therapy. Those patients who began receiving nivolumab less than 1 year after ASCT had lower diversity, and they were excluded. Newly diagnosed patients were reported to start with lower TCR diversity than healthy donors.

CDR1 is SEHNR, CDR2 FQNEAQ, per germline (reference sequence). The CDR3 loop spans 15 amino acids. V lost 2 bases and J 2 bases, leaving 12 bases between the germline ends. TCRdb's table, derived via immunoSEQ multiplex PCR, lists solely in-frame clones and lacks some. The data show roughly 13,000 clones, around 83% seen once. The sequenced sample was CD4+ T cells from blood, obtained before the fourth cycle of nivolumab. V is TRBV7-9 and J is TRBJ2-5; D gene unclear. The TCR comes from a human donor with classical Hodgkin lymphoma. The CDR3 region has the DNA TGTGCCAGCAGCTTACCGCTAGGGCAGCAAGAGACCCAGTACTTC. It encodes CASSLPLGQQETQYF.